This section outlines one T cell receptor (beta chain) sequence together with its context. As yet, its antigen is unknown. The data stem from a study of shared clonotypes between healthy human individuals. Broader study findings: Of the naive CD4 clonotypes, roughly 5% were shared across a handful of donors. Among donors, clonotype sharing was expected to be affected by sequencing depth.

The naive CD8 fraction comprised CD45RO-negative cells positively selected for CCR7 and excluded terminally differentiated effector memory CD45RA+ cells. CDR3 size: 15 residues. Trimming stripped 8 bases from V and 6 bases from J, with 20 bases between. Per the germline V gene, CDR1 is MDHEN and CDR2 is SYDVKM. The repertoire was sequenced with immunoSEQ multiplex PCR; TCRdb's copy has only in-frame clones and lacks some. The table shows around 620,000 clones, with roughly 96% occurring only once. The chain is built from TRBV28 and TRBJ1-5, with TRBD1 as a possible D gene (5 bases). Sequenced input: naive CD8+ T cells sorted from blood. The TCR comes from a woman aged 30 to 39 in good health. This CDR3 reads CASGGGGEGSQPQHF. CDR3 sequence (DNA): TGTGCCAGCGGGGGAGGAGGGGAGGGTAGTCAGCCCCAGCATTTT.